This note documents a single TCR beta chain sequence. What it binds is not known. This record comes from a study of tumor and adjacent non-tumor tissue in lung cancer. Study details: Stage I to III disease affected 9 to 10 men and about five women aged about 30 to 85. Whole-study results and caveats: Normal lung showed higher cumulative top 100 clone frequency than tumor.

A modified ARM-PCR protocol with three rounds of nested PCR amplified TCRbeta. One entry per CDR3 protein, called by TCRdb with MiXCR from the multiplex PCR reads. The sample holds under 95,000 distinct CDR3 sequences, 61% seen once. This CDR3 region has 17 residues. Germline CDR1 MDHEN, CDR2 SYDVKM. After removal of 4 bases from V and 0 bases from J, the junction contained 10 bases not matched to a gene. The template was RNA from unsorted bulk tissue. This chain uses TRBV28 with TRBJ1-2; TRBD1 agrees at 8 bases. This receptor was identified in a man between 70 and 80 years old with non-small cell lung cancer. Source material: lung tumor tissue. This chain's CDR3 is CASSSPGQVGSNYGYTF. Here the CDR3 DNA reads TGTGCCAGCAGTTCTCCGGGACAGGTGGGCTCTAACTATGGCTACACCTTC.